Listed below are T cell receptor beta chains from one sample, sequenced in a study of T-cell memory formation after mild COVID-19. TCRdb re-analysed the 5' RACE reads in MiXCR, keeping a single row per CDR3 protein. The sample has around 390,000 distinct CDR3 sequences, roughly 15% seen once; the top ten hold 20% to 25%. The sequenced material came from PBMCs or a T cell subset sorted from them (not recorded which). These receptors were obtained from a man younger than 35 who had mild COVID-19 (a few samples of this study predate the infection). Cell type and time point are not known. The CDR3 runs from the conserved cysteine through the conserved F or W. The order of the fields is J gene, V gene, D gene, clone size, CDR3 DNA, CDR3 protein. The D gene is left open where the match is weak. Rows may omit the clone size; those that give it use once, few, many or a size class.

TRBJ1-2,TRBV6-5,TRBD1,-,TGTGCCAGCAGTTTGGGACAGTACAATGGCTACACCTTC,CASSLGQYNGYTF
TRBJ1-5,TRBV4-1,-,-,TGCGCCAGCAGCCAACAGGAGCTTGATCAGCCCCAGCATTTT,CASSQQELDQPQHF
TRBJ1-1,TRBV12-3/TRBV12-4,TRBD1,few,TGTGCCAGCAGTACAGGGGGATATACCTACAGGGACACTGAAGCTTTCTTT,CASSTGGYTYRDTEAFF
TRBJ2-1,TRBV4-1,-,-,TGCGCCAGCAGCCAGAAACAGGGCAACGAGCAGTTCTTC,CASSQKQGNEQFF
TRBJ2-2,TRBV29-1,-,few,TGCAGCGTTAGCACAGACACCGGGGAGCTGTTTTTT,CSVSTDTGELFF
TRBJ2-1,TRBV4-3,-,many,TGCGCCAGCAGCCAAGGTATTTACAATGAGCAGTTCTTC,CASSQGIYNEQFF
TRBJ2-1,TRBV15,-,few,TGTGCCACCGGAGAGATGACCGTCTCCTCCTACAATGAGCAGTTCTTC,CATGEMTVSSYNEQFF
TRBJ2-5,TRBV20-1,-,few,TGCAGTGCACGGTCCCCCGGGGCCCCGAACCAAGAGACCCAGTACTTC,CSARSPGAPNQETQYF
TRBJ1-2,TRBV2,TRBD1,-,TGTGCCACCCCAATGACAGGGAACTATGGAGGCTACACCTTC,CATPMTGNYGGYTF
TRBJ2-7,TRBV7-9,TRBD2,-,TGTGCCAGCAGCTTAGGGACTAGCCACAAAGACGAGCAGTACTTC,CASSLGTSHKDEQYF
TRBJ1-3,TRBV11-2,-,-,TGTGCCAGCAGCTCTGGGGGGAGAGGAAACACCATATATTTT,CASSSGGRGNTIYF
TRBJ1-5,TRBV7-9,-,few,TGTGCCAGCAGCTTAATTGGGGAGAGTAAGGATCAGCCCCAGCATTTT,CASSLIGESKDQPQHF
TRBJ2-1,TRBV5-1,TRBD2,few,TGCGCCAGCAGAATTACTAGCGGCTACAATGAGCAGTTCTTC,CASRITSGYNEQFF
TRBJ2-5,TRBV29-1,-,once,TGCAGCGTTGTTGTTACGGACGGCTTTTTGACCCAGTACTTC,CSVVVTDGFLTQYF
TRBJ1-2,TRBV12-3/TRBV12-4,TRBD1,-,TGTGCCAGCAGTTCCAACGGACAGGTTAACTATGGCTACACCTTC,CASSSNGQVNYGYTF
TRBJ2-1,TRBV7-2,-,many,TGTGCCAGCAGCCCTCGTGTCATCGGTGAGCAGTTCTTC,CASSPRVIGEQFF
TRBJ2-4,TRBV7-9,-,-,TGTGCCAGCAGCTTAGATACCGGGTTTCAGTACTTC,CASSLDTGFQYF
TRBJ2-7,TRBV4-3,TRBD2,few,TGCGCCAGCAGCCAAGAACGGGGGGACCCTGCCTACGAGCAGTACTTC,CASSQERGDPAYEQYF
TRBJ2-5,TRBV6-5,-,-,TGTGCCAGCAGTTACGGGGGGCGTCGGGAGACCCAGTACTTC,CASSYGGRRETQYF
TRBJ1-2,TRBV20-1,-,-,TGCAGTGCCCATCGGGGGGCCACCGCCTATGGCTACACCTTC,CSAHRGATAYGYTF
TRBJ2-3,TRBV7-9,TRBD1,-,TGTGCCAGCAGCCAAGCTACAGGGGGCAACACAGATACGCAGTATTTT,CASSQATGGNTDTQYF
TRBJ2-4,TRBV5-1,-,-,TGCGCCAGCAGCTTGTTGTGGCGGGGGCCTGACAAAAACATTCAGTACTTC,CASSLLWRGPDKNIQYF
TRBJ1-2,TRBV24-1,-,-,TGTGCCACCAGTGATTGGAGGGACGGCTACACCTTC,CATSDWRDGYTF
TRBJ2-7,TRBV30,-,-,TGTGCCTGGAGTGTATTGGGGGCCGAGCAGTACTTC,CAWSVLGAEQYF
TRBJ1-4,TRBV12-3/TRBV12-4,-,few,TGTGCCAGCAAAGGGGGATGGAATGAAAAACTGTTTTTT,CASKGGWNEKLFF
TRBJ1-1,TRBV12-3/TRBV12-4,-,-,TGTGCCAGCATACCAGGGCTAATGAACACTGAAGCTTTCTTT,CASIPGLMNTEAFF
TRBJ1-5,TRBV5-1,TRBD1,few,TGCGCCAGCAGCTTATCGGGACAGGGGGGCCCTTATAGCAATCAGCCCCAGCATTTT,CASSLSGQGGPYSNQPQHF
TRBJ2-7,TRBV18,-,few,TGTGCCAGCTCACCTGGCGTTGGGCTAGCCATCTTC,CASSPGVGLAIF
TRBJ2-7,TRBV9,-,-,TGTGCCAGCAGCTCCCGCGGGGCAGGTCCCAGCTCCTACGAGCAGTACTTC,CASSSRGAGPSSYEQYF
TRBJ1-1,TRBV7-2,-,-,TGTGCCAGCAGCTTATTTTCCAACACTGAAGCTTTCTTT,CASSLFSNTEAFF
TRBJ2-3,TRBV5-1,-,-,TGCGCCAGCAGGGCGTCCTCTAGCACAGATACGCAGTATTTT,CASRASSSTDTQYF
TRBJ1-1,TRBV7-9,-,-,TGTGCCAGCAGATTTGCCGAAGAGAACACTGAAGCTTTCTTT,CASRFAEENTEAFF
TRBJ2-1,TRBV20-1,TRBD1,many,TGCAGTGCTAGAGACCCCACAGGGGGCAGTGAGCAGTTCTTC,CSARDPTGGSEQFF
TRBJ2-7,TRBV5-1,TRBD2,few,TGCGCCAGCAGCGCCGGGACTAGCGGGGGGTACGAGCAGTACTTC,CASSAGTSGGYEQYF